This TCR beta chain was captured by sequencing in a study of blood T cell repertoires in COVID-19. Study as a whole: The origin of the acute and convalescent COVID-19 samples was the United States, Italy and Spain. T cells, B-cell-depleted T cells, or PBMCs supplied cDNA or gDNA.

CDR1 and CDR2 (germline): LGHNA, YNFKEQ. V lost 1 base to trimming and J lost 1 base; unmatched junction nucleotides: 5. The CDR3 length is 17 residues. Authors' methods: How many nucleated cells were present was estimated from reference gene primer amplification. Repertoires were generated with immunoSEQ multiplex PCR, while TCRdb's copy carries only in-frame clones and drops some. The V and J calls and clone size are taken from that table; D and trimming were inferred from the DNA. The table includes 140,000 to 150,000 clones, roughly 86% detected once. The genes are TRBV4-2 and TRBJ2-7; TRBD2 matches at 12 bases. Sequenced: peripheral blood. The sequence was collected from a human donor in a cohort sampled during active COVID-19. The CDR3 DNA is TGTGCCAGCAGCCAAGGGGACGGACTAGCGGGATCCTACGAGCAGTACTTC. This codes for CASSQGDGLAGSYEQYF.